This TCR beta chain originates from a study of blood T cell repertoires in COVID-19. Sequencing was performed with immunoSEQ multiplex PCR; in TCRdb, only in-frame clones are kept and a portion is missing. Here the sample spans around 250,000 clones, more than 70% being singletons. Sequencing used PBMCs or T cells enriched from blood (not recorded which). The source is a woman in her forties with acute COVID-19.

The CDR3: CASSLPPSGRSVEQYF. As DNA, the CDR3 is TGTGCCAGCAGCTTGCCCCCTAGCGGGAGATCGGTCGAGCAGTACTTC. This chain connects TRBV7-9 to TRBJ2-7, with 10 bases that match TRBD2. V dropped 3 bases and J dropped 6; count of bases not matched to a gene: 11. The CDR3 extends over 16 amino acids. The germline gives CDR1 SEHNR, CDR2 FQNEAQ (reference sequence).